This TCR beta chain stems from a study of T cell responses to AZD1222 COVID-19 vaccine. Overall study: Analysis merged second doses at about 4 or about 12 weeks. Study results and limitations: Donors, mostly white British, included more females; clonal diversity was possibly underestimated. Repertoire sampling was restricted to post-peak T cell response timepoints.

Assay: immunoSEQ multiplex PCR; the TCRdb copy retains only in-frame clones and omits some. The sample contains approximately 110,000 clones, 80% to 90% of which appear only once. With regard to this clone: Its antigen is undetermined.

The source was peripheral blood, collected on day 0 of AZD1222 vaccination. The sequence derives from an adult in good health.

The CDR3 nucleotides are TGTGCCAGTAGAACCGGGACAGGTGTGTCCGGGGAGCTGTTTTTT. It encodes CASRTGTGVSGELFF. The chain joins TRBV19 to TRBJ2-2, with 8 bases matching TRBD1. Germline CDR1 is LNHDA and CDR2 is SQIVND (reference sequence). Trimming at V came to 6 bases and at J to 6 bases, leaving 9 bases not matched to a gene. The CDR3 length is 15 residues.